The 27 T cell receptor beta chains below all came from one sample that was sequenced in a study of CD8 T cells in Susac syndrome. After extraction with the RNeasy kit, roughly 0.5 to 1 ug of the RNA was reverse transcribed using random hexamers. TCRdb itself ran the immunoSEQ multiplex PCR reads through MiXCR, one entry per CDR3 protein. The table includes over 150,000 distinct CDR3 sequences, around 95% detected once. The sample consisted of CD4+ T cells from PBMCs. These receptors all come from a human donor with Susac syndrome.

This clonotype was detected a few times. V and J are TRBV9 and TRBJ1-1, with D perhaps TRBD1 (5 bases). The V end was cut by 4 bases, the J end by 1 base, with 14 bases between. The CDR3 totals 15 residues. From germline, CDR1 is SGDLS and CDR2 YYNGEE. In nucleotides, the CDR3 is TGTGCCAGCAGCCCCACCGGGAGGGGGAACACTGAAGCTTTCTTT. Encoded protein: CASSPTGRGNTEAFF.

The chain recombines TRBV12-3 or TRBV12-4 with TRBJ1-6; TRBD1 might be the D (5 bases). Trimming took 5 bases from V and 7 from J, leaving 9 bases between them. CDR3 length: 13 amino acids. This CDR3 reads CASSPGGNSPLHF. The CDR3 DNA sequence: TGTGCCAGCAGTCCTGGGGGAAATTCACCCCTCCACTTT.

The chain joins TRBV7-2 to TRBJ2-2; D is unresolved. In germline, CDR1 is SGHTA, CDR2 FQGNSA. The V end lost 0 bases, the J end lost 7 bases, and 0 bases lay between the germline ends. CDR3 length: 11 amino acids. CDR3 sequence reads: CASSLAGELFF. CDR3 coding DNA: TGTGCCAGCAGCTTAGCCGGGGAGCTGTTTTTT.

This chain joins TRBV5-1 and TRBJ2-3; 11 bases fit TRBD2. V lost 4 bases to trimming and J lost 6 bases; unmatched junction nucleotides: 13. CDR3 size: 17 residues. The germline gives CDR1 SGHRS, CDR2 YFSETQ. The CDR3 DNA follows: TGCGCCAGCAGCCCAGGACTAGCGGGCCAAGGGGCGGATACGCAGTATTTT. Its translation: CASSPGLAGQGADTQYF.

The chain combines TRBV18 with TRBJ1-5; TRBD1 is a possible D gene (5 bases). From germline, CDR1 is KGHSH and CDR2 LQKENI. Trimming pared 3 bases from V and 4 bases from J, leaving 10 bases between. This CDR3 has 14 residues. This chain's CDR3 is CASSPGQGNQPQHF. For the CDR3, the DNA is TGTGCCAGCTCACCGGGTCAGGGTAATCAGCCCCAGCATTTT.

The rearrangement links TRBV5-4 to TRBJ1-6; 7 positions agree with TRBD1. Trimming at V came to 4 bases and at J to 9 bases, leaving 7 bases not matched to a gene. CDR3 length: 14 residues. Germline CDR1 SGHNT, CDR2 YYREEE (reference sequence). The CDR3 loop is CASSRAGQASPLHF. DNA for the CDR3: TGTGCCAGCAGCAGGGCCGGACAGGCTTCACCCCTCCACTTT.

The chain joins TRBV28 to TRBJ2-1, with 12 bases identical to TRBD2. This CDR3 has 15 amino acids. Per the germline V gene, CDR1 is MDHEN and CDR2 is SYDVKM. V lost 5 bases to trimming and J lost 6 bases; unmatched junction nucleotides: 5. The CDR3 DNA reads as TGTGCCAGCAGTCTCGGACTAGCGGGACCCAATGAGCAGTTCTTC. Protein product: CASSLGLAGPNEQFF.

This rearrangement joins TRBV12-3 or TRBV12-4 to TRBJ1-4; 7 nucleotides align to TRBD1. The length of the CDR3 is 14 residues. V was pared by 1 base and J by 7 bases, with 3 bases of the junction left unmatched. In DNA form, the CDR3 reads TGTGCCAGCAGTTTAGGACAGGGCGGTGAAAAACTGTTTTTT. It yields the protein CASSLGQGGEKLFF.

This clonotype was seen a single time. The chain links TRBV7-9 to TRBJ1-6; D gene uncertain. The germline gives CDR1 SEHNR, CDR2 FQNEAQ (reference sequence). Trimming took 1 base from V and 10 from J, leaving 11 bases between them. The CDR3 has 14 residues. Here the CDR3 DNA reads TGTGCCAGCAGCTTAGACCGCCTATACTCACCCCTCCACTTT. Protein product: CASSLDRLYSPLHF. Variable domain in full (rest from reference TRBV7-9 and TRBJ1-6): DTGVSQNPRHKITKRGQNVTFRCDPISEHNRLYWYRQTLGQGPEFLTYFQNEAQLEKSRLLSDRFSAERPKGSFSTLEIQRTEQGDSAMYLCASSLDRLYSPLHFGNGTRLTVT.

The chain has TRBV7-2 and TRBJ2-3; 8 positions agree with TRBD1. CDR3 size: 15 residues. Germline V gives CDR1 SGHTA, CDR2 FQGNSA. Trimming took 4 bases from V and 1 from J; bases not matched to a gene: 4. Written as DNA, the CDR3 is TGTGCCAGCAGCTCCTCGGGACAGGGCACAGATACGCAGTATTTT. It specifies CASSSSGQGTDTQYF.

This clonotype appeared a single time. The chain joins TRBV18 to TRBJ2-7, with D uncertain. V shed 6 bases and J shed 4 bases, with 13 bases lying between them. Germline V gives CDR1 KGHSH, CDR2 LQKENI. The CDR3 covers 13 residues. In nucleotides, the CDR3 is TGTGCCAGCTCTCCGTACATGACTTACGAGCAGTACGTC. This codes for CASSPYMTYEQYV.

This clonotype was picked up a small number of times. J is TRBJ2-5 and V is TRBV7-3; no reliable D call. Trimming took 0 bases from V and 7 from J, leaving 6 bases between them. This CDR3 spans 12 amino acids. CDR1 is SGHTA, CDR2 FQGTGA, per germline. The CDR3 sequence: CASSLTGGTQYF. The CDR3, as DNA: TGTGCCAGCAGCTTAACGGGTGGGACCCAGTACTTC.

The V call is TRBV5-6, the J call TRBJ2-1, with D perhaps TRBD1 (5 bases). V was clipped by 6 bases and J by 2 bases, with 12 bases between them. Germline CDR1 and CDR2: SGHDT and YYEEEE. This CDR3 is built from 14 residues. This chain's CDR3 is CASTPPGPYNEQFF. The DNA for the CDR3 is TGTGCCAGCACCCCGCCAGGGCCCTACAATGAGCAGTTCTTC.

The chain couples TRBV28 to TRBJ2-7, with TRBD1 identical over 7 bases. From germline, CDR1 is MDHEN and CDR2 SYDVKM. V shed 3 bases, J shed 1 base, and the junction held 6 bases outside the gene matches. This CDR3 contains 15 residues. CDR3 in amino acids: CASSLSPGQSYEQYF. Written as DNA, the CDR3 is TGTGCCAGCAGTTTGAGTCCGGGACAGTCCTACGAGCAGTACTTC.

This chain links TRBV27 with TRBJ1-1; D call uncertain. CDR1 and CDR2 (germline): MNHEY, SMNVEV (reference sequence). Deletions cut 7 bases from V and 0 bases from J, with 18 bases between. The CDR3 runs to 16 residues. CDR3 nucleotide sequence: TGTGCCAGCACCGCTTCCGGGCCCCTTATGAACACTGAAGCTTTCTTT. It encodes CASTASGPLMNTEAFF.

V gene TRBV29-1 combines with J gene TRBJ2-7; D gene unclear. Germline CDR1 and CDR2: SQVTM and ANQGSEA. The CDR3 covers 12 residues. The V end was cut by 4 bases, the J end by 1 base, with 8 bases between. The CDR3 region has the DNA TGCAGCGTTGGGAAGGAATCCTACGAGCAGTACTTC. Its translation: CSVGKESYEQYF.

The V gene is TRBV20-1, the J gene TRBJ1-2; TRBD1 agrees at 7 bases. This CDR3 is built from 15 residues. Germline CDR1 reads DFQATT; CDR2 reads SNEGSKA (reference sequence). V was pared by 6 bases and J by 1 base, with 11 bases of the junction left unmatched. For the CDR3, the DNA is TGCAGTGCCCCATCCTCAGGGGGACTTAACTATGGCTACACCTTC. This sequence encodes CSAPSSGGLNYGYTF.

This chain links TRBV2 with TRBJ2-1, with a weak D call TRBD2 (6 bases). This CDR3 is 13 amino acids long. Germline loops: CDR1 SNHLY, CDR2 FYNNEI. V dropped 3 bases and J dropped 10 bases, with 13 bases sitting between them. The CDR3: CASSEDLAQEQFF. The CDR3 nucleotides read TGTGCCAGCAGTGAGGACCTAGCGCAAGAGCAGTTCTTC.

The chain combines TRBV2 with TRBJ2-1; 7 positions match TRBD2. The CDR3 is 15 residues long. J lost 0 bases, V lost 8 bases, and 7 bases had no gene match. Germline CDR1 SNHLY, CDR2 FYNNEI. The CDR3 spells CASDSGTSSYNEQFF. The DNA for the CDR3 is TGTGCCAGCGACAGCGGGACCAGCTCCTACAATGAGCAGTTCTTC. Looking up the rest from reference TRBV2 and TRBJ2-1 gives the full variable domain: EPEVTQTPSHQVTQMGQEVILRCVPISNHLYFYWYRQILGQKVEFLVSFYNNEISEKSEIFDDQFSVERPDGSNFTLKIRSTKLEDSAMYFCASDSGTSSYNEQFFGPGTRLTVL.

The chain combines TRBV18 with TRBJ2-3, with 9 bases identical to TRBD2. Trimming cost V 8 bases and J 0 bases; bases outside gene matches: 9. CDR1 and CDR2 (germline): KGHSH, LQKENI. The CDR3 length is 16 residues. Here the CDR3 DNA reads TGTGCCAGCGCCACGGTAGCGGGGGCCAGCACAGATACGCAGTATTTT. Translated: CASATVAGASTDTQYF.

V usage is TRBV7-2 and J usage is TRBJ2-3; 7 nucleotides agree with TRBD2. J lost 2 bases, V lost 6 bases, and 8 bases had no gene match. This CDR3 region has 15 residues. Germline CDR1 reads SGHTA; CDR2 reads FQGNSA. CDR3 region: CASSRGSPNTDTQYF. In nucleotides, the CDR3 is TGTGCCAGCAGTCGCGGGAGTCCCAACACAGATACGCAGTATTTT.

Here the CDR3 reads CASSPTNRGTEAFF. In nucleotides, the CDR3 is TGTGCCAGCAGCCCAACCAACAGGGGAACTGAAGCTTTCTTT. This rearrangement joins TRBV7-9 to TRBJ1-1, with 7 positions matching TRBD1. The CDR3 totals 14 residues. Germline CDR1 SEHNR, CDR2 FQNEAQ (reference sequence). V shed 5 bases, J shed 5 bases, and the junction held 8 bases outside the gene matches.

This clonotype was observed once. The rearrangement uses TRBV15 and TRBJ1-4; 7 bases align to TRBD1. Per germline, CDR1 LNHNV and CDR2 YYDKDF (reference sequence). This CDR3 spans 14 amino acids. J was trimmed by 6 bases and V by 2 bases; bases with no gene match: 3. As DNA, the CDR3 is TGTGCCACCAGCAGACAGGGGGTTGATGAAAAACTGTTTTTT. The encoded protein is CATSRQGVDEKLFF.

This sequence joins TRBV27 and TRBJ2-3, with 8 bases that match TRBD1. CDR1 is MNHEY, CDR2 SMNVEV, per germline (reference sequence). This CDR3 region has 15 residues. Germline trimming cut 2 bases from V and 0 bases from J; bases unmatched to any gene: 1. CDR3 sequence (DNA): TGTGCCAGCAGTTTAAGACAGGGGAGCACAGATACGCAGTATTTT. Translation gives CASSLRQGSTDTQYF.

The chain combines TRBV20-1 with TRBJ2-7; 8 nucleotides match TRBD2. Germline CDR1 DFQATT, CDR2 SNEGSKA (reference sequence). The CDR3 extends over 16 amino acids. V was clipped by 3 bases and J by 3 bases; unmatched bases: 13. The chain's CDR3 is CSASGDPTSEGYEQYF. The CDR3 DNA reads TGCAGTGCTAGCGGAGACCCGACTAGCGAGGGCTACGAGCAGTACTTC.

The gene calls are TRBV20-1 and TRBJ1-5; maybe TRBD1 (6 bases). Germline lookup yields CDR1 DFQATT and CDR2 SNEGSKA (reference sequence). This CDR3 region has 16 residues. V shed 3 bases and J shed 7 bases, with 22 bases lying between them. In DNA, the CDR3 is TGCAGTGCTAGCGCTCTGGGGGGGCGCGCCATGCAGCCCCAGCATTTT. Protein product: CSASALGGRAMQPQHF.

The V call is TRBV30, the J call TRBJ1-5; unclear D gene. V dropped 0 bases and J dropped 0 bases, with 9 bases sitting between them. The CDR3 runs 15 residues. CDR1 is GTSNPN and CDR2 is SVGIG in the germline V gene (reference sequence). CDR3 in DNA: TGTGCCTGGAGTGTTGGATCCTCTAGCAATCAGCCCCAGCATTTT. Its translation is CAWSVGSSSNQPQHF.